The sequence of this T cell receptor beta chain was determined in a study of early T cells in non-severe SARS-CoV-2 infection (dated by TCRdb to the early 2020s). Broadly, across the study: Bulk RNA from unsorted whole blood was used for TCR sequencing, so alpha and beta chains could not be paired.

The CDR3 measures 15 amino acids from cysteine to phenylalanine. The only DNA kept is the CDR3, 45 bases in frame from the first base. As encoded in the germline V gene (reference sequence), CDR1 is SEHNR while CDR2 is FQNEAQ. The V end gives up 5 bases and the J end 1 base, leaving 7 bases in the junction not matched to a gene. What the work shows at the level of the full study, not this receptor alone: VDJdb matching was skewed toward anti-spike CD8 responses, so virus-specific expansions were likely underestimated and private and CD4 specificities were missed.

Set within a cohort of healthcare workers in London, UK, this nested case-control study involved weekly PCR testing of nasopharyngeal swabs along with blood sampling. Healthcare workers were enrolled in the week of the UK lockdown, from 23 to 31 March 2020, and were followed every week for up to roughly 15 weeks. The library was obtained by 5' RACE. The reads were generated on a NextSeq 500. In the TCR library protocol, unique molecular identifiers were attached to individual cDNA molecules to correct for PCR bias and sequencing error. Both TCR alpha and beta chains were sequenced, and tight co-correlation was observed between alpha and beta sequence abundances in each sample. In the authors' own workflow: Decombinator V4 was used to annotate TCR sequences for V gene, J gene and CDR3. TCRs were defined as expanded if a significant change between any two time points was detected under a Poisson model with p below 0.0001. TCR abundances were normalised to the total number of TCRs sequenced in each sample and reported as counts per million. TRAV1-2 paired with TRAJ12, TRAJ20 or TRAJ33 defined MAIT TCRs, while TRAV10 paired with TRAJ18 defined iNKT TCRs. VDJdb, accessed on 1 November 2021, was searched for TCRs annotated for CMV, EBV and SARS-CoV-2, and TCRs annotated for more than one antigen were excluded. TCRdb itself trimmed the public reads at Q25 with fastp, ran MiXCR and retained productive beta chains. When rows share a CDR3 protein, they turn into one entry using the most common DNA and genes. The V and J calls and clone size are TCRdb's, not the authors'. The sample contains around 52,000 distinct CDR3 sequences, under 7.5% of them found a single time. The ten largest clones represent 3% to 4.5% of the sample.

This clonotype came up many times. It has no known antigen specificity. Base qualities are not recorded, but no much larger clone differs from it by a single base. Recombination linked TRBV7-9 to TRBJ1-1, with 7 bases in between that match TRBD1. The sequencing input was whole blood. The receptor comes from an adult who was a healthcare worker with PCR-confirmed SARS-CoV-2 infection or an uninfected control (not recorded which). The CDR3 has the sequence CASSLTGTENTEAFF. The nucleotide sequence reads TGTGCCAGCAGCCTCACCGGGACAGAGAACACTGAAGCTTTCTTT.